The 5 T cell receptor beta chains listed next were all sequenced from one sample in a study of response to subunit inactivated influenza vaccine. A single record per CDR3 protein comes from TCRdb applying MiXCR to the RT-PCR reads. The sample includes roughly 290,000 distinct CDR3 sequences, about a fifth seen only once; the top ten take roughly 10%. The sequencing used PBMCs from blood, collected 21 months after vaccination. Source of these receptors: a man aged 50 to 75 who received an inactivated influenza vaccine.

This clonotype turned up a few times. This chain uses TRBV20-1 with TRBJ1-1, with TRBD1 as a possible D gene (6 bases). Germline V gives CDR1 DFQATT, CDR2 SNEGSKA (reference sequence). The CDR3 consists of 15 residues. V lost 5 bases and J lost 4, with 20 bases in between. The CDR3 loop is CSARRRDGGGTEAFF. CDR3 DNA: TGCAGTGCTCGGCGGAGGGATGGGGGCGGCACTGAAGCTTTCTTT.

For this clonotype: At one boundary the junction diverges from the germline segment, which might be a read error. This chain joins TRBV19 and TRBJ1-5; 9 nucleotides align to TRBD1. Germline CDR1 is LNHDA and CDR2 is SQIVND (reference sequence). This CDR3 has 14 amino acids. The chain's CDR3 is CATCDTGGKQPQHF. The CDR3 region has the DNA TGTGCCACTTGCGATACAGGGGGCAAACAGCCCCAGCATTTT.

J is TRBJ2-1 and V is TRBV7-2, with 15 bases lining up with TRBD2. CDR1 is SGHTA, CDR2 FQGNSA, per germline. V gave up 5 bases and J gave up 7 bases; unmatched junction bases: 6. CDR3 length: 16 amino acids. The CDR3 coding sequence is TGTGCCAGCAGCCCCCGGACTAGCGGGGGGGCAAATGAGCAGTTCTTC. It encodes CASSPRTSGGANEQFF.

Worth noting for this clonotype: The conserved phenylalanine or tryptophan is not found at the CDR3 terminus, so this likely reflects a read error. The CDR3 is CASSRTYEQYS. CDR3 DNA sequence: TGTGCCAGCAGCCGCACCTACGAGCAGTACTCC. V usage is TRBV7-9 and J usage is TRBJ2-7, with D uncertain. Germline V gives CDR1 SEHNR, CDR2 FQNEAQ (reference sequence). Between the trimmed V and J ends, which lost 5 bases and 2 bases, there was a span of 4 bases. The CDR3 contains 11 residues.

The chain joins TRBV6-1 to TRBJ2-3; the match to TRBD1 covers 11 bases. Germline-derived CDR1 and CDR2 are MNHNS and SASEGT. The junction had 3 bases not matched to a gene; V was cut back by 7 bases and J by 3 bases. The length of the CDR3 is 14 residues. The CDR3 spells CASMDRGRTDTQYF. CDR3 nucleotides: TGTGCCAGCATGGACAGGGGGCGGACAGATACGCAGTATTTT.